This T cell receptor beta chain stems from a study of blood T cells in healthy people across ages (dated by TCRdb to about 2015). For the study in its entirety: In model experiments, template switching captured roughly one uniquely barcoded TCR beta cDNA molecule for every two T cells. Using the same blood draw, the study looked at two additional independent replicas of 1 million unique cDNA reads for two donors, one aged 18 to 30 and the other aged 80 or older. To avoid experimental bias, donors of different ages were distributed randomly across sequencing lanes. Age-related changes in TCR beta repertoire diversity were measured in the study by deep sequencing normalized with unique cDNA molecular identifiers. Donors were grouped into four age groups: young (average about 15 years), middle-aged (39), aged (roughly 62) and long-lived (roughly 80). Study-level results and caveats: Estimates of total diversity from one million sequenced T cells were regarded as lower bounds and underestimates. Compared with the aged group, more naive CD4+ T cells, fewer expanded clones and increased TCR diversity were shown by the long-lived group, suggesting age selection. Since profiling was done on bulk unsorted PBMCs, naive and antigen-experienced compartments could not be conclusively compared. As age increased, observed TCR beta diversity per million T cells dropped in a roughly linear way, and a significant reduction was already evident by age roughly 40. Donor CMV infection status was unknown, potentially confounding age-related changes in expanded clonotypes. The percentage of naive T cells measured by flow cytometry correlated strongly with observed TCR beta diversity.

Its CDR3 holds 15 amino acids, cysteine through phenylalanine. CDR3 DNA is the only sequence kept; it has 45 bases, read in frame from the first base. V and J are trimmed by 4 bases and 11 bases, and the gene matches miss 8 bases of the junction. The germline V gene encodes CDR1 SGHRS and CDR2 YFSETQ. This clonotype was detected a few times. The clone's antigen remains unknown. One base away there is no much larger clone; base qualities are not given. The method was 5' RACE. A second PCR of about 6 to 11 cycles was performed with a sample-barcoded 5' primer and a J-beta primer mix. Each TCR beta cDNA molecule received a unique molecular identifier from a template-switch 5' adaptor carrying 12 random nucleotides. Each sample yielded at least 3 million CDR3-containing paired-end reads. The Mint cDNA synthesis kit, primed by a TRBC-specific oligonucleotide, was used to synthesize first-strand cDNA from all RNA. All cDNA was treated with uracil-DNA glycosylase and then went through a first 18-cycle PCR with the universal primers M1SS and BC2_uni_R. The study's own analysis went as follows. For normalization, 1 million high-quality reads were randomly selected from each sample, with every read carrying a distinct molecular identifier. Instead of being binned into consensus sequences, reads with shared molecular identifiers were discarded. MiTCR, set to a Q25 quality threshold and the strictest error-elimination algorithm, was used for CDR3 identification, clonotype clustering and error correction. A nonparametric unseen species model with Euler transformation was used to estimate a lower bound on total TCR beta diversity. The public sequencing data were trimmed at Q25 with fastp and processed into clonotypes with MiXCR by TCRdb, which kept only in-frame beta chains. Entries that share a CDR3 protein sequence are merged under the most common genes and DNA. The V and J calls come from TCRdb's annotation, not from the publication. This sample gives 1.8 million or so distinct CDR3 sequences in total; roughly two fifths of them show up just once. Under 25% of the sample rests with the top ten.

The donors were under 40 Caucasian individuals from Russia, aged roughly 6 to 100 years, who were systemically healthy. Each donor gave 8 to 10 milliliters of peripheral blood, collected into EDTA-treated Vacutainer tubes. Ficoll-Paque density-gradient centrifugation was used to isolate PBMCs, with at least 7 million per sample. Total RNA, at least 6 micrograms per sample, was extracted from PBMCs with Trizol reagent. The percentages of naive CD45RAhigh/CD27high T cells were determined by flow cytometry on a PBMC aliquot from every donor. This chain is built from TRBV5-1 and TRBJ2-1; TRBD2 lines up with 14 middle nucleotides. The source of this sequence is a human donor in good health. Sequencing was done on a sample of blood. The CDR3 amino acid sequence is: CASSVGLAGAPKQFF. The sequenced DNA is TGCGCCAGCAGCGTGGGACTAGCGGGGGCCCCAAAGCAGTTCTTC.